The present TCR beta chain was sequenced within a study of shared clonotypes between healthy human individuals. TCRdb's copy holds only in-frame clones and misses some; the assay was immunoSEQ multiplex PCR. The sample lists millions of clones; approximately 94% were seen once. CD45RO-negative, CCR7-selected cells formed the naive CD8 fraction, which excluded terminally differentiated effector memory CD45RA+ cells. All donors were Caucasian adults living in Nashville, Tennessee. CDR3 length: 14 amino acids. V shed 1 base and J shed 6 bases, with 10 bases lying between them. The germline V gene encodes CDR1 SGHAT and CDR2 FQNNGV.

Specimen: naive CD8+ T cells from PBMCs. The sequence was collected from a man aged 18 to 29 in good health. Some clones in this sample may be carry-over from other donors' samples. The rearrangement uses TRBV11-2 and TRBJ2-1; D gene unclear. The DNA of the CDR3 is TGTGCCAGCAGCTTAGTCCCGACCGCCAATGAGCAGTTCTTC. Protein sequence: CASSLVPTANEQFF.